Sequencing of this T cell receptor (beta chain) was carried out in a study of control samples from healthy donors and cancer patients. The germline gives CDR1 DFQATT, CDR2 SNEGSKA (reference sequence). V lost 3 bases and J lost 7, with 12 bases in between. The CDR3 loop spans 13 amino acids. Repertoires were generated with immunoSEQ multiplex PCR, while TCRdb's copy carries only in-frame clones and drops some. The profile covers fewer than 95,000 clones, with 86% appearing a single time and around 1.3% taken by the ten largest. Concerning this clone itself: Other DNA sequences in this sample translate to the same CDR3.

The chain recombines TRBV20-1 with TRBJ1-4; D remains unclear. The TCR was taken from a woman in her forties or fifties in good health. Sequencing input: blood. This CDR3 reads CSASGRAAEKLFF. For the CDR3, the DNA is TGCAGTGCTAGTGGCCGTGCAGCTGAAAAACTGTTTTTT.